This T cell receptor (beta chain) was captured by sequencing in a study of T cells after yellow fever vaccination. V trimming: 6 bases; J trimming: 6 bases; junction bases outside the gene matches: 9. There are 16 residues in the CDR3. Germline values: CDR1 ENHRY, CDR2 SYGVKD. MiXCR, applied by TCRdb to the 5' RACE reads, yields one record per CDR3 protein. The data contain almost 600,000 distinct CDR3 sequences, roughly 12% of them singletons. Material: PBMCs, obtained on the day of the yellow fever booster vaccination. The J gene is TRBJ2-1, the V gene TRBV10-3, with TRBD2 matching 12 bases. This clonotype was sampled from a man in his thirties or forties who received the YFV17D yellow fever vaccine. This chain's CDR3 is CAIRTLAGGVGNEQFF. The CDR3 DNA sequence: TGTGCCATCAGAACACTAGCGGGAGGTGTGGGCAATGAGCAGTTCTTC.